These 18 T cell receptor beta chains share one sample of origin, sequenced in a study of spatial heterogeneity in lung cancer (dated by TCRdb to about 2019). Per the publication, the time point label means: sample taken at primary tumor resection. Without any cell sorting, TCR sequencing was performed on whole RNA extracted either from tumor and nontumor lung tissue or from cryopreserved PBMC samples. Libraries were made using 5' RACE. Sequencing was carried out with a NextSeq 500. TCRdb itself trimmed the public reads at Q25 with fastp, ran MiXCR and retained productive beta chains. Identical CDR3 proteins give one entry, which carries the most common genes and DNA. The sample records almost 75,000 distinct CDR3 sequences, 10% to 15% of which are singletons. The ten largest clones add up to more than 7% of the sample. This material consisted of PBMCs, taken at surgery. Receptor source: a male donor with early-stage non-small cell lung cancer.

This clonotype was counted many times. V usage is TRBV28 and J usage is TRBJ1-1; D unresolved. The V gene's germline CDR1 is MDHEN and CDR2 SYDVKM. The CDR3 spans 12 residues. V gave up 3 bases and J gave up 3 bases, with 5 bases separating them. The CDR3 DNA reads TGTGCCAGCAGTTTTGGGTACACTGAAGCTTTCTTT. This translates into CASSFGYTEAFF. Supplemented by reference TRBV28 and TRBJ1-1, the full variable domain reads DVKVTQSSRYLVKRTGEKVFLECVQDMDHENMFWYRQDPGLGLRLIYFSYDVKMKEKGDIPEGYSVSREKKERFSLILESASTNQTSMYLCASSFGYTEAFFGQGTRLTVV.

This clonotype has just a few counts. The chain combines TRBV7-9 with TRBJ2-5, with a weak D call TRBD2 (6 bases). Germline V gene lookup returns CDR1 SEHNR and CDR2 FQNEAQ (reference sequence). V lost 3 bases to trimming and J lost 2 bases, with 13 bases between them. The CDR3 has 15 residues. The CDR3 here is CASSFGGAPQETQYF. DNA of the CDR3: TGTGCCAGCAGCTTCGGGGGAGCGCCGCAAGAGACCCAGTACTTC.

This clonotype is medium-sized in the sample. The chain has TRBV6-6 and TRBJ1-6; D not certain. Trimming took off 4 bases at V and 7 bases at J, with 8 bases between the two ends. The CDR3 sequence is 13 residues long. CDR1 is MNHNY and CDR2 is SVGAGI in the germline V gene (reference sequence). Written as DNA, the CDR3 is TGTGCCAGCAGTTCTCCTGAAAATTCACCCCTCCACTTT. Its protein is CASSSPENSPLHF.

This clonotype was seen only a few times. J is TRBJ1-5 and V is TRBV5-1; a possible D gene is TRBD1 (6 bases). Germline CDR1 and CDR2: SGHRS and YFSETQ. V gave up 4 bases and J gave up 2 bases, with 10 bases separating them. The CDR3 contains 14 residues. CDR3 residues: CASSLRGGNQPQHF. DNA for the CDR3: TGCGCCAGCAGCCTCAGGGGTGGCAATCAGCCCCAGCATTTT.

The V and J genes are TRBV5-1 and TRBJ2-1; 8 nucleotides line up with TRBD1. V lost 3 bases to trimming and J lost 7 bases; unmatched junction nucleotides: 9. This CDR3 is 15 amino acids long. Germline assignment: CDR1 SGHRS and CDR2 YFSETQ. In DNA form, the CDR3 reads TGCGCCAGCAGCTCAACAGGGGGATCAGCGAATGAGCAGTTCTTC. Encoded protein: CASSSTGGSANEQFF.

This clonotype came up many times. The CDR3 sequence is CASSLFRPAENNYGYTF. The DNA for the CDR3 is TGCGCCAGCAGCTTGTTCCGACCCGCTGAAAATAACTATGGCTACACCTTC. V is TRBV5-1 and J is TRBJ1-2; the D is unclear. The CDR3 extends over 17 amino acids. CDR1 is SGHRS and CDR2 is YFSETQ in the germline V gene. Trimming took 1 base from V and 1 from J, leaving 17 bases between them. Complete variable domain (other parts from reference TRBV5-1 and TRBJ1-2): KAGVTQTPRYLIKTRGQQVTLSCSPISGHRSVSWYQQTPGQGLQFLFEYFSETQRNKGNFPGRFSGRQFSNSRSEMNVSTLELGDSALYLCASSLFRPAENNYGYTFGSGTRLTVV.

This clonotype was detected a few times. The chain joins TRBV10-3 to TRBJ1-1, with D tentatively TRBD1 (6 bases). The V end lost 5 bases, the J end lost 3 bases, and 7 bases lay between the germline ends. Germline V CDR1 and CDR2: ENHRY, SYGVKD. This CDR3 region has 12 residues. The CDR3 nucleotides read TGTGCCATCAGTCCAGGGGACACTGAAGCTTTCTTT. Translating it yields CAISPGDTEAFF.

This clonotype has at least ten counts. For the CDR3, the DNA is TGTGCCAGCGTGACGGGGGACTATGGCTACACCTTC. This translates into CASVTGDYGYTF. The chain joins TRBV6-2 or TRBV6-3 to TRBJ1-2; TRBD1 is a possible D gene (5 bases). This CDR3 is 12 amino acids long. V gave up 8 bases and J gave up 3 bases, with 10 bases separating them. Germline V gives CDR1 MNHEY, CDR2 SVGEGT.

The chain combines TRBV20-1 with TRBJ2-3; weak D call: TRBD2 (6 bases). The V gene's germline CDR1 is DFQATT and CDR2 SNEGSKA (reference sequence). Trimming left V 2 bases short and J 3 bases short, with 12 bases between. The CDR3 length is 14 residues. For the CDR3, the DNA is TGCAGTGCTAGATACGGGGGTGAGACAGATACGCAGTATTTT. Translating it yields CSARYGGETDTQYF.

This clonotype was counted ten times or more. The J gene is TRBJ2-7, the V gene TRBV28, with a tentative D call TRBD2 (5 bases). V lost 5 bases and J lost 6, with 11 bases in between. The CDR3 runs to 12 residues. Germline loops: CDR1 MDHEN, CDR2 SYDVKM. CDR3 residues: CASSRGSSEQYF. As DNA, the CDR3 is TGTGCCAGCAGTCGGGGATCGAGCGAGCAGTACTTC.

This chain links TRBV14 with TRBJ2-5; 8 positions agree with TRBD1. Germline V gives CDR1 SGHDN, CDR2 FVKESK. V dropped 4 bases and J dropped 3; count of bases not matched to a gene: 7. The CDR3 extends over 15 amino acids. CDR3 protein: CASSPTETGEETQYF. The CDR3 nucleotides are TGTGCCAGCAGCCCTACTGAGACAGGGGAAGAGACCCAGTACTTC.

This clonotype has a count of ten or more. The rearrangement uses TRBV5-1 and TRBJ1-2; 9 positions match TRBD1. The CDR3 sequence is 13 residues long. Germline trimming cut 4 bases from V and 4 bases from J; bases unmatched to any gene: 2. Germline lookup yields CDR1 SGHRS and CDR2 YFSETQ. The chain's CDR3 is CASSMGQGYGYTF. The CDR3 DNA reads TGCGCCAGCAGCATGGGACAGGGCTATGGCTACACCTTC.

In this sample, this clonotype turned up many times. This chain connects TRBV5-1 to TRBJ2-3; D remains unclear. The CDR3 covers 14 residues. The germline gives CDR1 SGHRS, CDR2 YFSETQ. The ends were cut back, 2 bases at V and 0 bases at J, with 7 bases in the middle. CDR3 nucleotide sequence: TGCGCCAGCAGCTTTGGAGCTAGCACAGATACGCAGTATTTT. This translates into CASSFGASTDTQYF.

This clonotype was picked up a small number of times. One end of the junction fails to match germline, which may point to a read error. The chain links TRBV9 to TRBJ1-1; no firm D call. Per germline, CDR1 SGDLS and CDR2 YYNGEE. This CDR3 region has 13 residues. CDR3 region: CASSVQVNSEAFF. CDR3 in DNA: TGTGCCAGCAGCGTGCAGGTGAACAGTGAAGCTTTCTTT.

This clonotype was recorded a few times. The J gene is TRBJ1-1, the V gene TRBV18; D is unclear. CDR1 KGHSH and CDR2 LQKENI come from the germline V gene. Trimming removed 2 bases at V and 1 base at J, with 8 bases between. CDR3 length equals 14 residues. CDR3 coding DNA: TGTGCCAGCTCACCATTTGGGAGGAACACTGAAGCTTTCTTT. Its translation is CASSPFGRNTEAFF. Full variable domain (missing parts from reference TRBV18 and TRBJ1-1): NAGVMQNPRHLVRRRGQEARLRCSPMKGHSHVYWYRQLPEEGLKFMVYLQKENIIDESGMPKERFSAEFPKEGPSILRIQQVVRGDSAAYFCASSPFGRNTEAFFGQGTRLTVV.

Turning to this clonotype: This may come from a read error, since a much larger clone is one base off. The CDR3 carries no conserved terminal phenylalanine or tryptophan, so it likely arises from a read error. This chain links TRBV19 with TRBJ1-1; the D gene is possibly TRBD1 (5 bases). Germline V CDR1 and CDR2: LNHDA, SQIVND (reference sequence). The ends were cut back, 3 bases at V and 4 bases at J, with 6 bases in the middle. This CDR3 has 12 residues. The CDR3 here is CASSMGGTEAFS. CDR3 nucleotide sequence: TGTGCCAGTAGTATGGGGGGCACTGAAGCTTTCTCT.

This clonotype showed up just once. The V call is TRBV12-3 or TRBV12-4, the J call TRBJ2-2; D might be TRBD1 or TRBD2, each matching 5 bases. Trimming removed 6 bases from V and 3 bases from J, with 14 bases in between. CDR3 length: 15 amino acids. DNA of the CDR3: TGTGCCAGCAGCCACCAGCTGGGGGACACCGGGGAGCTGTTTTTT. Amino acids: CASSHQLGDTGELFF.

The V gene is TRBV18, the J gene TRBJ2-5, with D unclear. CDR3 length: 13 residues. The V end lost 3 bases, the J end lost 2 bases, and 7 bases lay between the germline ends. CDR1 is KGHSH and CDR2 is LQKENI in the germline V gene. CDR3 in amino acids: CASSPPTQETQYF. The CDR3 nucleotides are TGTGCCAGCTCACCGCCGACACAAGAGACCCAGTACTTC.